This TCR beta chain was sequenced during a study of identical twins. Whole-study findings and limits: Abundant beta clonotypes from cord blood had fewer insertions, unlike memory repertoires, which showed none. It was out-of-frame TCR alpha sharing in monozygotic twins that models underestimated.

This clonotype was counted many times. No antigen is known for it. V shed 2 bases and J shed 6 bases, with 10 bases lying between them. This CDR3 is built from 13 residues. Germline CDR1 is DFQATT and CDR2 is SNEGSKA (reference sequence). Using its own MiXCR run on the 5' RACE reads, TCRdb lists one record per CDR3 protein. Of under 350,000 distinct CDR3 sequences listed, roughly 9.7% are singletons. This sample was shared with a second study, whose subject was yellow fever vaccine responses in identical twins.

Source material: CD8+ T cells sorted from blood. The rearrangement joins TRBV20-1 to TRBJ2-2, with D maybe TRBD1 (6 bases). The receptor comes from a young woman in good health. DNA for the CDR3: TGCAGTGCTAGAATCAGGGGCGCCGGGGAGCTGTTTTTT. It codes for CSARIRGAGELFF.